This T cell receptor beta chain was identified during a study of blood T cell repertoires in COVID-19. For the study at large: PBMCs, B-cell-depleted T cells, or T cells provided the cDNA or gDNA that made up the material.

Original data processing: The assay estimated nucleated cells by amplifying reference gene primers. Using immunoSEQ multiplex PCR, the repertoire was profiled, and TCRdb retains in-frame clones only, with some absent. The DNA was the basis for D and trimming; V, J and clone size are from that table. Among tens of thousands of clones listed, around 70% were seen once. This CDR3 comprises 15 residues. Germline V CDR1 and CDR2: SGHRS, YFSETQ. V gave up 4 bases and J gave up 0 bases, with 11 bases separating them. Sequencing input: peripheral blood. The genes are TRBV5-1 and TRBJ1-3; tentative D call: TRBD1 (5 bases). The origin of this receptor is a man between 65 and 85 years old with COVID-19, enrolled during active disease. CDR3 residues: CASSQGHTSGNTIYF. The CDR3 nucleotides are TGCGCCAGCAGCCAGGGCCATACCTCTGGAAACACCATATATTTT.